This T cell receptor beta chain was profiled in a study of long-term antiretroviral therapy in people with HIV. Study in general: It was about a decade after the earliest samples that the 2015 immediate-ART recommendation appeared.

CDR1 is LGHNA, CDR2 YNFKEQ, per germline. The CDR3 totals 18 residues. J gave up 10 bases and V 0 bases, and 14 bases lay outside the gene matches. Treatment of all HIV participants took place in the United States. On this clone itself: Its antigen is as yet unknown.

Findings and caveats of the study: The clones with expansion before ART were dominant in the repertoire at all time points. ART-treated samples gained diversity yet remained below transplant donor controls.

It was version v3.0 of the immunoSEQ assay that was run at survey level. The method was immunoSEQ multiplex PCR; TCRdb's version includes in-frame clones alone and lacks a portion of them. The sample includes 18,000 or so clones, roughly nine tenths of them seen just once. The sample consisted of unsorted PBMCs, taken 3 years after starting antiretroviral therapy. The J gene is TRBJ2-1, the V gene TRBV4-2; 11 bases match TRBD2. This sequence originates from a man aged 50 or older with HIV. CDR3 coding DNA: TGTGCCAGCAGCCAAGACCCCCTCGGGGTAGCGGGGGGGCTGGAGCAGTTCTTC. This translates into CASSQDPLGVAGGLEQFF.